Shown below are 9 T cell receptor beta chains from a single sample sequenced in a study of OX40 agonist ivuxolimab in advanced cancers. Sequenced by immunoSEQ multiplex PCR; TCRdb stores in-frame clones only, minus some. The data contain about 70,000 clones, about nine tenths of them singletons. This material consisted of CD4+ or CD8+ T cells sorted from blood, taken in a trial of the OX40 agonist ivuxolimab. The receptors were gathered from an adult with an advanced solid tumor such as melanoma, head and neck, liver or kidney cancer.

J is TRBJ2-7 and V is TRBV6-5; a possible D gene is TRBD2 (6 bases). CDR3 length: 15 amino acids. Germline V gene lookup returns CDR1 MNHEY and CDR2 SVGAGI. Trimming removed 2 bases from V and 0 bases from J, with 11 bases in between. CDR3 nucleotides: TGTGCCAGCAGTTACAGGCGGGGCACCTCCTACGAGCAGTACTTC. Translated, it gives CASSYRRGTSYEQYF.

J is TRBJ2-3 and V is TRBV5-1; 11 nucleotides agree with TRBD1. The trim removed 8 bases at V and 4 bases at J, leaving 6 bases unmatched. From germline, CDR1 is SGHRS and CDR2 YFSETQ. The CDR3 has 14 residues. The CDR3 loop reads CASGQGALPDTQYF. CDR3 DNA: TGCGCCAGTGGACAGGGGGCTCTCCCAGATACGCAGTATTTT.

The chain uses TRBV7-2 and TRBJ1-2; D gene uncertain. Looked up from germline, CDR1 is SGHTA and CDR2 is FQGNSA. V lost 1 base, J lost 1 base, and 7 bases lay in between. This CDR3 comprises 14 residues. The CDR3 spells CASSLDPFNYGYTF. The CDR3 nucleotides are TGTGCCAGCAGCTTAGACCCCTTTAACTATGGCTACACCTTC.

This clone was picked up one time. This chain connects TRBV4-1 to TRBJ2-5, with 7 bases identical to TRBD2. Germline assignment: CDR1 MGHRA and CDR2 YSYEKL. The CDR3 extends over 13 amino acids. Trimming took 8 bases from V and 5 from J; bases not matched to a gene: 8. Here the CDR3 reads CASGPAGSETQYF. CDR3 nucleotides: TGCGCCAGCGGCCCAGCGGGGTCGGAGACCCAGTACTTC.

The rearrangement uses TRBV2 and TRBJ1-2; D remains unclear. The ends were cut back, 8 bases at V and 2 bases at J, with 9 bases in the middle. The V gene's germline CDR1 is SNHLY and CDR2 FYNNEI. This CDR3 spans 12 amino acids. The CDR3 DNA follows: TGTGCCAGCTCCGGGCCAAACTATGGCTACACCTTC. Translation gives CASSGPNYGYTF. The entire variable domain, with the rest obtained from reference TRBV2 and TRBJ1-2, is as follows: EPEVTQTPSHQVTQMGQEVILRCVPISNHLYFYWYRQILGQKVEFLVSFYNNEISEKSEIFDDQFSVERPDGSNFTLKIRSTKLEDSAMYFCASSGPNYGYTFGSGTRLTVV.

The chain recombines TRBV5-4 with TRBJ1-1; the match to TRBD1 covers 9 bases. The CDR3 sequence is 15 residues long. The J segment lost 6 bases and the V segment lost 4 bases, leaving 10 bases of the junction unmatched. Germline assignment: CDR1 SGHNT and CDR2 YYREEE (reference sequence). DNA for the CDR3: TGTGCCAGCAGCCCTAGGACAGGGGAGTACGCTGAAGCTTTCTTT. Its translation is CASSPRTGEYAEAFF.

The chain links TRBV28 to TRBJ2-7; D possibly corresponds to TRBD1 (5 bases). The germline V gene has CDR1 MDHEN and CDR2 SYDVKM. V gave up 9 bases and J gave up 0 bases, with 9 bases separating them. The CDR3 sequence is 12 residues long. The DNA for the CDR3 is TGTGCCAGTCGGACAACCTCCTACGAGCAGTACTTC. Its translation: CASRTTSYEQYF.

The chain combines TRBV15 with TRBJ1-1; weak D call: TRBD1 (5 bases). The CDR3 is 13 amino acids. The germline V and J ends were trimmed by 0 bases and 12 bases, with 14 bases remaining between them. Germline CDR1 reads LNHNV; CDR2 reads YYDKDF (reference sequence). DNA of the CDR3: TGTGCCACCAGCAGAGATCAGGGACGTCAAACTTTCTTT. Amino acids: CATSRDQGRQTFF.

This chain links TRBV6-4 with TRBJ2-2; the D gene is possibly TRBD1 (6 bases). There are 14 residues in the CDR3. CDR1 MRHNA and CDR2 SNTAGT come from the germline V gene. The V and J ends lost 6 bases and 2 bases respectively, with 10 bases between them. The CDR3, as DNA: TGTGCCAGCAGGGAACAGGGAAACACCGGGGAGCTGTTTTTT. This sequence encodes CASREQGNTGELFF.